The rows below give T cell receptor beta chains drawn from one sample of a study of T cell responses to AZD1222 COVID-19 vaccine. The data were produced by immunoSEQ multiplex PCR, yet TCRdb's version contains in-frame clones alone and is incomplete. The sample includes some 150,000 clones, more than 85% of them seen just once. The input for sequencing was peripheral blood, taken 28 days after the second AZD1222 dose. The receptors stem from an adult who received the AZD1222 COVID-19 vaccine. Both conserved end residues are part of each CDR3. D genes are given only for firm matches. Size tells how often a clone was seen (once, few, many) or the class of an expanded clone, and some rows leave it out.

size: .
J: TRBJ2-7
V: TRBV5-6
D: TRBD2
length: 15
CDR3: CASSLALAGGLEQYF
DNA: TGTGCCAGCAGCTTGGCGTTAGCGGGAGGGCTCGAGCAGTACTTC

size: .
J: TRBJ1-2
V: TRBV6-5
D: .
length: 14
CDR3: CASSYTGFTGGYTF
DNA: TGTGCCAGCAGTTATACAGGGTTCACTGGTGGCTACACCTTC

size: .
J: TRBJ1-5
V: TRBV19
D: .
length: 13
CDR3: CASSPRINQPQHF
DNA: TGTGCCAGTAGTCCCAGAATCAATCAGCCCCAGCATTTT

size: .
J: TRBJ1-2
V: TRBV28
D: TRBD1
length: 15
CDR3: CASSLRTGENYGYTF
DNA: TGTGCCAGCAGTTTGAGGACAGGGGAGAACTATGGCTACACCTTC

size: .
J: TRBJ1-3
V: TRBV28
D: .
length: 15
CDR3: CASSQPGRTGNTIYF
DNA: TGTGCCAGCAGCCAACCGGGACGAACTGGAAACACCATATATTTT

size: .
J: TRBJ2-1
V: TRBV5-1
D: .
length: 16
CDR3: CASSLVKAQLRNEQFF
DNA: TGCGCCAGCAGCTTGGTAAAGGCCCAACTAAGGAATGAGCAGTTCTTC

size: .
J: TRBJ1-5
V: TRBV2
D: .
length: 14
CDR3: CASSIGAQGQPQHF
DNA: TGTGCCAGCAGTATAGGGGCGCAGGGTCAGCCCCAGCATTTT

size: .
J: TRBJ1-6
V: TRBV28
D: .
length: 15
CDR3: CASTPDRESGSPLHF
DNA: TGTGCCAGCACCCCCGACCGGGAATCAGGCTCACCCCTCCACTTT

size: .
J: TRBJ1-2
V: TRBV28
D: .
length: 15
CDR3: CASSLGGPAGYGYTF
DNA: TGTGCCAGCAGTTTGGGGGGGCCTGCTGGCTATGGCTACACCTTC

size: .
J: TRBJ1-1
V: TRBV10-3
D: .
length: 14
CDR3: CAISESGRNTEAFF
DNA: TGTGCCATCAGTGAGTCTGGGAGGAACACTGAAGCTTTCTTT

size: .
J: TRBJ1-2
V: TRBV5-6
D: .
length: 14
CDR3: CASCLRGVGAGYTF
DNA: TGTGCCAGCTGTTTACGCGGGGTGGGGGCCGGCTACACCTTC

size: once
J: TRBJ1-2
V: TRBV28
D: .
length: 14
CDR3: CASSFLGGNYGYTF
DNA: TGTGCCAGCAGTTTCCTAGGGGGGAACTATGGCTACACCTTC

size: .
J: TRBJ1-5
V: TRBV10-1
D: .
length: 13
CDR3: CASSEGTTQPQHF
DNA: TGCGCCAGCAGTGAGGGTACAACTCAGCCCCAGCATTTT

size: once
J: TRBJ1-2
V: TRBV6-5
D: TRBD1
length: 13
CDR3: CASSGTGGFGYTF
DNA: TGTGCCAGCAGCGGGACAGGGGGCTTTGGCTACACCTTC

size: .
J: TRBJ2-1
V: TRBV28
D: .
length: 12
CDR3: CASRFSGNEQFF
DNA: TGTGCCAGCAGATTTAGCGGAAATGAGCAGTTCTTC

size: .
J: TRBJ1-6
V: TRBV3-1/TRBV3-2
D: TRBD1
length: 14
CDR3: CASSPRTGNSPLHF
DNA: TGTGCCAGCAGCCCCCGGACAGGCAATTCACCCCTCCACTTT

size: .
J: TRBJ1-4
V: TRBV2
D: .
length: 13
CDR3: CASSVEESGKLFF
DNA: TGTGCCAGCAGTGTCGAAGAGTCGGGAAAACTGTTTTTT

size: .
J: TRBJ2-7
V: TRBV6-6
D: TRBD2
length: 15
CDR3: CASSYGEGGRSEQYF
DNA: TGTGCCAGCAGTTACGGCGAGGGCGGGAGGTCCGAGCAGTACTTC

size: .
J: TRBJ1-4
V: TRBV5-3
D: .
length: 17
CDR3: CARSSEVFPGFGEKLFF
DNA: TGTGCCAGAAGCTCGGAAGTTTTTCCAGGGTTTGGGGAAAAACTGTTTTTT

size: .
J: TRBJ2-2
V: TRBV30
D: TRBD2
length: 16
CDR3: CAWSVRGSAFSGELFF
DNA: TGTGCCTGGAGTGTACGCGGGAGCGCGTTCTCCGGGGAGCTGTTTTTT

size: few
J: TRBJ2-3
V: TRBV6-2/TRBV6-3
D: .
length: 15
CDR3: CASSYSRRSTDTQYF
DNA: TGTGCCAGCAGTTACTCGCGGAGGAGCACAGATACGCAGTATTTT

size: once
J: TRBJ1-1
V: TRBV6-5
D: .
length: 14
CDR3: CASSYLRANTEAFF
DNA: TGTGCCAGCAGTTACTTACGGGCGAACACTGAAGCTTTCTTT

size: .
J: TRBJ1-3
V: TRBV28
D: TRBD1
length: 16
CDR3: CASRSGTGVSGDTIYF
DNA: TGTGCCAGCAGGTCCGGGACAGGGGTTTCGGGTGACACCATATATTTT

size: .
J: TRBJ2-4
V: TRBV2
D: .
length: 15
CDR3: CASSGDEGAKNIQYF
DNA: TGTGCCAGCAGTGGGGATGAAGGAGCCAAAAACATTCAGTACTTC

size: .
J: TRBJ1-2
V: TRBV25-1
D: .
length: 14
CDR3: CASSEDIANYGYTF
DNA: TGTGCCAGCAGTGAGGACATAGCTAACTATGGCTACACCTTC

size: once
J: TRBJ2-7
V: TRBV6-5
D: .
length: 14
CDR3: CASSYLGGAYEQYF
DNA: TGTGCCAGCAGTTACCTCGGTGGGGCCTACGAGCAGTACTTC

size: .
J: TRBJ2-7
V: TRBV7-2
D: .
length: 14
CDR3: CASSLVGWQYEQYF
DNA: TGTGCCAGCAGCTTAGTAGGTTGGCAATACGAGCAGTACTTC

size: .
J: TRBJ2-5
V: TRBV2
D: .
length: 12
CDR3: CASSGGTETQYF
DNA: TGTGCCAGCAGCGGAGGGACAGAGACCCAGTACTTC

size: .
J: TRBJ2-2
V: TRBV9
D: .
length: 16
CDR3: CASSVVGGQNTGELFF
DNA: TGTGCCAGCAGCGTAGTGGGGGGACAGAACACCGGGGAGCTGTTTTTT

size: .
J: TRBJ1-6
V: TRBV7-2
D: .
length: 16
CDR3: CASSLAGIFRISPLHF
DNA: TGTGCCAGCAGCTTAGCAGGGATCTTTCGGATTTCACCCCTCCACTTT

size: .
J: TRBJ2-1
V: TRBV5-1
D: TRBD2
length: 16
CDR3: CASSVRTSGDYNEQFF
DNA: TGCGCCAGCAGCGTTCGGACTAGCGGGGACTACAATGAGCAGTTCTTC

size: .
J: TRBJ1-6
V: TRBV6-5
D: .
length: 15
CDR3: CATRYLGQSNSPLHF
DNA: TGTGCCACCCGTTATCTAGGACAGAGTAATTCACCCCTCCACTTT

size: .
J: TRBJ2-3
V: TRBV6-5
D: .
length: 12
CDR3: CASNNPLDTQYF
DNA: TGTGCCAGCAATAACCCCTTGGATACGCAGTATTTT

size: .
J: TRBJ2-1
V: TRBV18
D: TRBD2
length: 15
CDR3: CASSPGTSGSDEQFF
DNA: TGTGCCAGCTCCCCTGGGACTAGCGGGAGTGATGAGCAGTTCTTC

size: .
J: TRBJ2-5
V: TRBV5-6
D: .
length: 17
CDR3: CASSRTPRTSPWETQYF
DNA: TGTGCCAGCAGCCGAACCCCCCGGACATCCCCCTGGGAGACCCAGTACTTC

size: .
J: TRBJ1-5
V: TRBV7-9
D: TRBD1
length: 17
CDR3: CASSFVTGGFSNQPQHF
DNA: TGTGCCAGCAGCTTCGTGACAGGGGGATTTAGCAATCAGCCCCAGCATTTT

size: .
J: TRBJ2-5
V: TRBV7-8
D: TRBD2
length: 13
CDR3: CASSHRWEGTQYF
DNA: TGTGCCAGCAGCCACCGATGGGAGGGGACCCAGTACTTC

size: .
J: TRBJ2-7
V: TRBV12-3/TRBV12-4
D: .
length: 13
CDR3: CASQQAGPYEQYF
DNA: TGTGCCAGCCAACAGGCAGGGCCCTACGAGCAGTACTTC

size: .
J: TRBJ1-1
V: TRBV5-1
D: TRBD1
length: 16
CDR3: CASSPGQGAGNTEAFF
DNA: TGCGCCAGCAGCCCCGGACAGGGGGCCGGGAACACTGAAGCTTTCTTT

size: .
J: TRBJ2-7
V: TRBV7-8
D: TRBD2
length: 17
CDR3: CASTLMGLASSSYEQYF
DNA: TGTGCCAGCACCCTAATGGGACTAGCGTCGAGCTCCTACGAGCAGTACTTC

size: .
J: TRBJ2-7
V: TRBV3-1/TRBV3-2
D: .
length: 11
CDR3: CASANAYEQYF
DNA: TGTGCCAGCGCTAACGCCTACGAGCAGTACTTC

size: .
J: TRBJ2-3
V: TRBV7-9
D: .
length: 15
CDR3: CASSANSKSTDTQYF
DNA: TGTGCCAGCAGCGCGAACAGCAAAAGCACAGATACGCAGTATTTT

size: .
J: TRBJ2-1
V: TRBV9
D: .
length: 13
CDR3: CASSVGPDNEQFF
DNA: TGTGCCAGCAGCGTAGGTCCAGACAATGAGCAGTTCTTC

size: .
J: TRBJ2-1
V: TRBV19
D: .
length: 13
CDR3: CASLGAVYNEQFF
DNA: TGTGCCAGTTTGGGGGCGGTCTACAATGAGCAGTTCTTC

size: .
J: TRBJ1-2
V: TRBV7-9
D: TRBD1
length: 17
CDR3: CASSLAGDRGPSDGYTF
DNA: TGTGCCAGCAGCTTAGCAGGAGACAGGGGGCCCTCCGATGGCTACACCTTC

size: .
J: TRBJ2-7
V: TRBV18
D: .
length: 13
CDR3: CASSLQDSYEQYF
DNA: TGTGCCAGCTCGTTACAGGACTCCTACGAGCAGTACTTC

size: .
J: TRBJ2-6
V: TRBV9
D: .
length: 15
CDR3: CASSVQKAGANVLTF
DNA: TGTGCCAGCAGCGTACAGAAAGCTGGGGCCAACGTCCTGACTTTC

size: .
J: TRBJ1-6
V: TRBV30
D: .
length: 12
CDR3: CAWSKGDSPLHF
DNA: TGTGCCTGGAGTAAGGGGGATTCACCCCTCCACTTT

size: .
J: TRBJ1-1
V: TRBV18
D: TRBD1
length: 14
CDR3: CASSRQGQNTEAFF
DNA: TGTGCCAGCTCAAGACAGGGACAGAACACTGAAGCTTTCTTT

size: .
J: TRBJ1-5
V: TRBV19
D: TRBD1
length: 13
CDR3: CASRDRQSQPQHF
DNA: TGTGCCAGTAGGGACAGGCAGAGTCAGCCCCAGCATTTT

size: .
J: TRBJ1-1
V: TRBV19
D: .
length: 13
CDR3: CASRVGSGTEAFF
DNA: TGTGCCAGTAGAGTCGGGTCTGGCACTGAAGCTTTCTTT

size: .
J: TRBJ1-1
V: TRBV28
D: .
length: 15
CDR3: CASSFSGTNSKEAFF
DNA: TGTGCCAGCAGTTTTTCCGGGACAAACTCGAAGGAAGCTTTCTTT

size: once
J: TRBJ1-3
V: TRBV15
D: .
length: 15
CDR3: CATSRASGAGNTIYF
DNA: TGTGCCACCAGCAGAGCCTCAGGGGCTGGAAACACCATATATTTT